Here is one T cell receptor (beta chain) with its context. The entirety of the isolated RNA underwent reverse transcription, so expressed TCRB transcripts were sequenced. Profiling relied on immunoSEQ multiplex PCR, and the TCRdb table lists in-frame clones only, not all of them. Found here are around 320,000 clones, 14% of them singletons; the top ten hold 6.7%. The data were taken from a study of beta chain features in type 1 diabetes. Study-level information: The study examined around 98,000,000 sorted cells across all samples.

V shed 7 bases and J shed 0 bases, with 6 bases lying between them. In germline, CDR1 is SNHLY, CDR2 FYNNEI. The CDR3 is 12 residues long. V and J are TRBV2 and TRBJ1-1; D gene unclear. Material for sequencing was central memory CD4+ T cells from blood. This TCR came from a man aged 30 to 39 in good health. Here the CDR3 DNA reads TGTGCCAGCATACTCTTGAACACTGAAGCTTTCTTT. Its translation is CASILLNTEAFF.